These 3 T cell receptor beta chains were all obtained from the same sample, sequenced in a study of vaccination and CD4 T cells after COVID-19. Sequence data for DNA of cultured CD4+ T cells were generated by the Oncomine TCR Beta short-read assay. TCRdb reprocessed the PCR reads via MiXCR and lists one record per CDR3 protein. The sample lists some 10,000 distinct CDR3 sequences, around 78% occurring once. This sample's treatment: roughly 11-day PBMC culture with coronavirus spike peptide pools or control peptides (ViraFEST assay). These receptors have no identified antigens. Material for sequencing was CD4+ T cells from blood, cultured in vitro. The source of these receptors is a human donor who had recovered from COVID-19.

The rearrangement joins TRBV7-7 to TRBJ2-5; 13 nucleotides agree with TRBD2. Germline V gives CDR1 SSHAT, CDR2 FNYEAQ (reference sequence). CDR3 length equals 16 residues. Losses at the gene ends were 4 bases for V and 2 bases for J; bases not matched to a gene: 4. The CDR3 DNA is TGTGCCAGCAGCTCCCAGGGACTAGCGGGACAAGAGACCCAGTACTTC. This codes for CASSSQGLAGQETQYF.

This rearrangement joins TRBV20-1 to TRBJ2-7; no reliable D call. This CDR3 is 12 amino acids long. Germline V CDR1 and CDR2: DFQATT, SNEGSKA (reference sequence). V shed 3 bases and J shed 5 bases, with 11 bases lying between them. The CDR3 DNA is TGCAGTGCTAGGTTGGGGTTCGACGAGCAGTACTTC. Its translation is CSARLGFDEQYF.

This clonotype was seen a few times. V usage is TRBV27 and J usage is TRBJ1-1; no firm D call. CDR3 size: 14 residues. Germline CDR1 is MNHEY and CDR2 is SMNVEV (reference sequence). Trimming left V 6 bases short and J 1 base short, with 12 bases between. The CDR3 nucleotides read TGTGCCAGCAGACTCTCGAGTTCGAACACTGAAGCTTTCTTT. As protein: CASRLSSSNTEAFF.